Presented here are 14 T cell receptor beta chains from one specimen sequenced in a study of T cells in Graves' hyperthyroidism and ophthalmopathy. RNA transcripts gave rise to amplified TCR beta CDR3 regions. First-round RT-PCR targeting the TCR CDR3 was performed with the HTBI primer set. TCRdb recomputed calls from the multiplex PCR reads with MiXCR, one row per CDR3 protein. The table includes about 500,000 distinct CDR3 sequences, 17% detected once. Sequencing used blood. The receptors shown here come from a young woman with Graves' ophthalmopathy.

This clonotype was recorded a few times. This rearrangement joins TRBV29-1 to TRBJ1-1; D is ambiguous. The CDR3 runs to 12 residues. Trimming removed 6 bases at V and 1 base at J, with 9 bases between. Germline V gene lookup returns CDR1 SQVTM and CDR2 ANQGSEA. The CDR3 spells CSVARGNTEAFF. In DNA, the CDR3 is TGCAGCGTCGCACGAGGGAACACTGAAGCTTTCTTT.

Only a few counts were recorded for this clonotype. The DNA for the CDR3 is TGTGCCACCAGTGACCTGGGACTGGGGGCTTACAATGAGCAGTTCTTC. Residues: CATSDLGLGAYNEQFF. The chain carries TRBV24-1 and TRBJ2-1; D tentatively reads TRBD1 or TRBD2 (6 bases each). V lost 4 bases to trimming and J lost 4 bases, with 16 bases between them. The CDR3 totals 16 residues. CDR1 and CDR2 from the germline V gene are KGHDR and SFDVKD.

The V and J genes are TRBV7-9 and TRBJ1-1; possibly TRBD1 for D (6 bases). The length of the CDR3 is 14 residues. Trimming took 2 bases from V and 5 from J, leaving 12 bases between them. From germline, CDR1 is SEHNR and CDR2 FQNEAQ (reference sequence). The CDR3 DNA follows: TGTGCCAGCAGCTTAAACAGGGAGACGACTGAAGCTTTCTTT. This codes for CASSLNRETTEAFF.

Only a few counts were recorded for this clonotype. A much more abundant neighbour one base away suggests this may be a read error. The chain employs TRBV28 and TRBJ1-1; maybe TRBD1 (5 bases). This CDR3 spans 14 amino acids. Germline CDR1 reads MDHEN; CDR2 reads SYDVKM. CDR3 residues: CASSFRGGNTGAFF. For the CDR3, the DNA is TGTGCCAGCAGTTTCCGGGGCGGGAACACTGGAGCTTTCTTT. Supplemented by reference TRBV28 and TRBJ1-1, the full variable domain reads DVKVTQSSRYLVKRTGEKVFLECVQDMDHENMFWYRQDPGLGLRLIYFSYDVKMKEKGDIPEGYSVSREKKERFSLILESASTNQTSMYLCASSFRGGNTGAFFGQGTRLTVV.

This clonotype has only a few counts. The V and J genes are TRBV4-2 and TRBJ2-6; D is possibly TRBD1 (5 bases). The CDR3 contains 17 residues. V lost 0 bases and J 0 bases, leaving 9 bases between the germline ends. Germline CDR1 and CDR2: LGHNA and YNFKEQ. CDR3 sequence: CASSQEAQGSGANVLTF. CDR3 coding DNA: TGTGCCAGCAGCCAAGAGGCGCAGGGCTCTGGGGCCAACGTCCTGACTTTC.

CDR3 in amino acids: CASSLGTVISYEQYF. DNA of the CDR3: TGTGCCAGCAGCTTAGGGACAGTTATTTCCTACGAGCAGTACTTC. The chain employs TRBV7-8 and TRBJ2-7, with D possibly TRBD1 on 6 matching bases. CDR1 and CDR2 from the germline V gene are SGHVS and FQNEAQ. The CDR3 consists of 15 residues. Trimming stripped 1 base from V and 1 base from J, with 11 bases between.

The rearrangement joins TRBV6-2 or TRBV6-3 to TRBJ2-3; 10 nucleotides line up with TRBD1. Germline CDR1 reads MNHEY; CDR2 reads SVGEGT. J lost 6 bases, V lost 4 bases, and 7 bases had no gene match. The CDR3 spans 15 residues. The CDR3 region has the DNA TGTGCCAGCAGTTTTCCGGGACAGGGGATGGATACGCAGTATTTT. It codes for CASSFPGQGMDTQYF.

In this sample, this clonotype turned up many times. The V call is TRBV28, the J call TRBJ2-1; D gene uncertain. Germline V gene data show CDR1 as MDHEN and CDR2 as SYDVKM. Trimming removed 5 bases from V and 0 bases from J, with 8 bases in between. This CDR3 has 14 residues. CDR3 loop: CASSIYNSYNEQFF. DNA of the CDR3: TGTGCCAGCAGTATCTACAACTCCTACAATGAGCAGTTCTTC. Together with reference TRBV28 and TRBJ2-1, the CDR3 gives the full variable domain: DVKVTQSSRYLVKRTGEKVFLECVQDMDHENMFWYRQDPGLGLRLIYFSYDVKMKEKGDIPEGYSVSREKKERFSLILESASTNQTSMYLCASSIYNSYNEQFFGPGTRLTVL.

This clonotype was counted between two and nine times. The gene calls are TRBV29-1 and TRBJ2-5, with D possibly matching TRBD2 (5 bases). The CDR3 is 12 residues long. From germline, CDR1 is SQVTM and CDR2 ANQGSEA. V dropped 4 bases and J dropped 4 bases, with 10 bases sitting between them. CDR3 nucleotide sequence: TGCAGCGTTGCCTGGGGAGTAGAGACCCAGTACTTC. Its translation: CSVAWGVETQYF.

This clonotype was observed many times. The CDR3 region is CASSGPFGQANYGYTF. As DNA, the CDR3 is TGTGCCAGCAGTGGGCCCTTTGGGCAGGCCAACTATGGCTACACCTTC. This chain joins TRBV2 and TRBJ1-2; D gene ambiguous. From germline, CDR1 is SNHLY and CDR2 FYNNEI. V was clipped by 4 bases and J by 2 bases, with 17 bases between them. This CDR3 contains 16 residues.

The rearrangement joins TRBV6-1 to TRBJ2-1; TRBD2 matches 7 bases. The CDR3 runs to 13 residues. In germline, CDR1 is MNHNS, CDR2 SASEGT. V gave up 9 bases and J gave up 3 bases; unmatched junction bases: 5. DNA for the CDR3: TGTGCCAGTGGGAGGGCAGGCTACAATGAGCAGTTCTTC. Its protein product is CASGRAGYNEQFF.

This clonotype appeared a few times. V gene TRBV28 combines with J gene TRBJ1-4; D is unresolved. From germline, CDR1 is MDHEN and CDR2 SYDVKM. Trimming took off 4 bases at V and 1 base at J, with 4 bases between the two ends. This CDR3 is built from 13 residues. CDR3 amino acids: CASSSITNEKLFF. In nucleotides, the CDR3 is TGTGCCAGCAGTTCAATAACTAATGAAAAACTGTTTTTT.

The sample holds many counts of this clonotype. This sequence joins TRBV5-1 and TRBJ1-1; possibly TRBD1 for D (5 bases). The CDR3 totals 14 residues. V was clipped by 4 bases and J by 1 base, with 11 bases between them. Germline CDR1 is SGHRS and CDR2 is YFSETQ. The CDR3 here is CASSTGTTNTEAFF. In nucleotides, the CDR3 is TGCGCCAGCAGCACCGGGACGACGAACACTGAAGCTTTCTTT.

This clonotype appeared many times. The rearrangement links TRBV11-2 to TRBJ2-5, with D possibly being TRBD1 (5 bases). The CDR3 is 14 residues long. The germline V gene encodes CDR1 SGHAT and CDR2 FQNNGV. Trimming stripped 0 bases from V and 4 bases from J, with 9 bases between. The CDR3 sequence: CASSLEGQGETQYF. The CDR3 DNA reads as TGTGCCAGCAGCTTAGAGGGCCAGGGAGAGACCCAGTACTTC.